The rows below give T cell receptor beta chains drawn from one sample of a study of graft-versus-host responses after intestinal transplantation. Repertoires were generated with immunoSEQ multiplex PCR, while TCRdb's copy carries only in-frame clones and drops some. Seen here are 80,000 to 100,000 clones, approximately 91% observed once, and the top ten hold under 0.4%. Antigen specificity for these receptors is unknown. This specimen was unstimulated CD4+ T cells sorted from spleen or lymph node cells, taken before intestinal transplant. These receptors were collected from a human donor who received an intestinal transplant. Each CDR3 is given with its conserved first and last residue. D genes are given only for firm matches. Part of the rows lack a size; the others show once, few, many or a class for expanded clones.

length | size | D | J | V | DNA | CDR3
19 | . | TRBD2 | TRBJ2-7 | TRBV28 | TGTGCCAGCAGTACCGGCCGGGGACTAGCGGGAGGAGGCTCCTACGAGCAGTACTTC | CASSTGRGLAGGGSYEQYF
16 | . | TRBD1 | TRBJ1-6 | TRBV27 | TGTGCCAGCAGTCCCCTTAGACGACAGGGCACTTCACCCCTCCACTTT | CASSPLRRQGTSPLHF
17 | . | TRBD1 | TRBJ1-2 | TRBV4-2 | TGTGCCAGCAGCCATCCATACGCCGGGACAGGGAACTATGGCTACACCTTC | CASSHPYAGTGNYGYTF
14 | few | TRBD1 | TRBJ1-2 | TRBV10-3 | TGTGCCATCAAGGGACAGGAGATTACCTATGGCTACACCTTC | CAIKGQEITYGYTF
15 | once | TRBD1 | TRBJ1-1 | TRBV11-1 | TGTGCCAGCAGGCGGGACAGGGGGCTGAGCACTGAAGCTTTCTTT | CASRRDRGLSTEAFF
16 | . | . | TRBJ2-1 | TRBV9 | TGTGCCAGCAGCGTAGCTGCAGGGCGCTCCTACAATGAGCAGTTCTTC | CASSVAAGRSYNEQFF
13 | . | TRBD1 | TRBJ2-7 | TRBV6-1 | TGTGCCAGCAGTGACAGGGGGTGGCTAGGGCAGTACTTC | CASSDRGWLGQYF
14 | . | . | TRBJ1-2 | TRBV4-1 | TGCGCCAGCAGCCAAGGGAACAGTGGCTATGGCTACACCTTC | CASSQGNSGYGYTF
12 | . | . | TRBJ2-5 | TRBV5-1 | TGCGCCAGCAGCCCGACTCAGAAGACCCAGTACTTC | CASSPTQKTQYF
15 | once | . | TRBJ2-2 | TRBV5-1 | TGCGCCAGCAGCCTCAAACAGGGACCCACCGGGGAGCTGTTTTTT | CASSLKQGPTGELFF
19 | few | TRBD2 | TRBJ2-7 | TRBV7-6 | TGTGCCAGCAGCTTAGGACCGGATCGTTCGGGGGGGGGCTCTTACGAGCAGTACTTC | CASSLGPDRSGGGSYEQYF
15 | . | TRBD1 | TRBJ1-1 | TRBV28 | TGTGCCAGCAGTCCTCACGGGACAGTGAACACTGAAGCTTTCTTT | CASSPHGTVNTEAFF
15 | . | . | TRBJ1-1 | TRBV9 | TGTGCCAGCAGCGTAGGGTCCCGAGCGGACACTGAAGCTTTCTTT | CASSVGSRADTEAFF
13 | few | . | TRBJ1-2 | TRBV19 | TGTGCCAGTAGTGCCCAGGCTCTTTATGGCTACACCTTC | CASSAQALYGYTF
14 | . | TRBD1 | TRBJ2-7 | TRBV28 | TGTGCCAGCAGGCAACAGGGGGAACGCTACGAGCAGTACTTC | CASRQQGERYEQYF
14 | . | . | TRBJ2-3 | TRBV9 | TGTGCCAGCAGCGTAGCCGTGAGTGCAGATACGCAGTATTTT | CASSVAVSADTQYF
16 | . | TRBD2 | TRBJ2-3 | TRBV11-2 | TGTGCCAGCAGCTTAGACGGGCGGGGGGGCACAGATACGCAGTATTTT | CASSLDGRGGTDTQYF
14 | . | TRBD1 | TRBJ2-7 | TRBV4-2 | TGTGCCAGCAGCCAGGACAGGGGGCGCTACGAGCAGTACTTC | CASSQDRGRYEQYF
15 | once | TRBD2 | TRBJ2-3 | TRBV28 | TGTGCCAGCAGGAACGGCGGGGGGGCTGCAGATACGCAGTATTTT | CASRNGGGAADTQYF
14 | . | . | TRBJ1-2 | TRBV2 | TGTGCCAGCAGTGAAGTCTTAGGACTGGACGGCTACACCTTC | CASSEVLGLDGYTF
14 | . | . | TRBJ2-4 | TRBV11-2 | TGTGCCAGCAGCTTATTGCAAGGCGGTGGCATTCAGTACTTC | CASSLLQGGGIQYF
16 | . | . | TRBJ2-5 | TRBV5-1 | TGCGCCAGCAGCGTAACATCCTTGGGAGGCCAAGAGACCCAGTACTTC | CASSVTSLGGQETQYF
13 | few | . | TRBJ2-7 | TRBV30 | TGTGCCTGGAGTGGACTTTCACCATACGAGCAGTACTTC | CAWSGLSPYEQYF
14 | few | TRBD1 | TRBJ1-1 | TRBV12-5 | TGTGCTAGTGCCCCGGGACAGGGGAATACTGAAGCTTTCTTT | CASAPGQGNTEAFF
15 | . | TRBD1 | TRBJ1-2 | TRBV29-1 | TGCAGCGTTGAAAGTCCGCCGGGACAGGGAACAGGCTACACCTTC | CSVESPPGQGTGYTF
13 | . | . | TRBJ1-1 | TRBV28 | TGTGCCAGCAGTTTAGCAGAGACTGCTGAAGCTTTCTTT | CASSLAETAEAFF
13 | . | . | TRBJ1-1 | TRBV6-1 | TGTGCCAGCACTGTGACAGATAACACTGAAGCTTTCTTT | CASTVTDNTEAFF
16 | few | TRBD1 | TRBJ2-1 | TRBV19 | TGTGCCAGTAGTACCCAGGGGGTCTTAATTGTGAATGAGCAGTTCTTC | CASSTQGVLIVNEQFF
16 | . | TRBD1 | TRBJ1-3 | TRBV18 | TGTGCCAGCTCAGGACTGACAGGGGACTCTGGAAACACCATATATTTT | CASSGLTGDSGNTIYF
16 | once | TRBD2 | TRBJ2-4 | TRBV2 | TGTGCCAGCAGCCGGGAGTGGGGGGGGTCCAAAAACATTCAGTACTTC | CASSREWGGSKNIQYF
14 | . | TRBD2 | TRBJ2-1 | TRBV30 | TGTGCCTATCGACTAGCGGGGCTCTACAATGAGCAGTTCTTC | CAYRLAGLYNEQFF
14 | . | TRBD1 | TRBJ1-3 | TRBV28 | TGTGCCAGCAGATTAGACAGGGACGGAAACACCATATATTTT | CASRLDRDGNTIYF
14 | . | TRBD2 | TRBJ2-1 | TRBV19 | TGTGCCAGTAAACTAGCGGGATGGTACAATGAGCAGTTCTTC | CASKLAGWYNEQFF
17 | . | TRBD2 | TRBJ2-1 | TRBV5-4 | TGTGCCAGCAGCTCCGGACTAGCGGGAGGGTTTCGCAATGAGCAGTTCTTC | CASSSGLAGGFRNEQFF
14 | . | . | TRBJ2-2 | TRBV6-1 | TGTGCCAGCAGCCTCGGACAGAACACCGGGGAGCTGTTTTTT | CASSLGQNTGELFF
16 | . | TRBD2 | TRBJ2-1 | TRBV6-5 | TGTGCCAGCAGTTACTTGCGGGGGGCGGCCCAGGATGAGCAGTTCTTC | CASSYLRGAAQDEQFF
17 | . | . | TRBJ1-2 | TRBV14 | TGTGCCAGCAGCCAAGGCCACTTGCCAGGGAGGGACTATGGCTACACCTTC | CASSQGHLPGRDYGYTF
15 | once | TRBD1 | TRBJ2-7 | TRBV4-2 | TGTGCCAGCAGCCAAGATCCCAGGGGGCGGATCGAGCAGTACTTC | CASSQDPRGRIEQYF
17 | . | . | TRBJ2-7 | TRBV4-2 | TGTGCCAGCAGCCAAGATGCTACGCGGGACTTCTCCTACGAGCAGTACTTC | CASSQDATRDFSYEQYF
14 | . | . | TRBJ2-5 | TRBV11-2 | TGTGCCAGCAGCCAGGACAGAAACAAGATGACCCAGTACTTC | CASSQDRNKMTQYF
11 | . | TRBD2 | TRBJ2-7 | TRBV30 | TGTGCCTACACTAGCGGCTACGAGCAGTACTTC | CAYTSGYEQYF
14 | . | . | TRBJ2-2 | TRBV11-3 | TGTGCCAGCTCTCGGGTAGCTTCGACCGGGGAGCTGTTTTTT | CASSRVASTGELFF
11 | . | . | TRBJ2-1 | TRBV30 | TGTGCCTGGAGCGCAGACTCTGAGCAGTTCTTC | CAWSADSEQFF
17 | once | . | TRBJ1-1 | TRBV18 | TGTGCCAGCTCACCAATAGGCCTGGAGGGGAGAAGCACTGAAGCTTTCTTT | CASSPIGLEGRSTEAFF
15 | . | . | TRBJ1-5 | TRBV19 | TGTGCCAGTAGTATAGTGGACACAATAAATCAGCCCCAGCATTTT | CASSIVDTINQPQHF